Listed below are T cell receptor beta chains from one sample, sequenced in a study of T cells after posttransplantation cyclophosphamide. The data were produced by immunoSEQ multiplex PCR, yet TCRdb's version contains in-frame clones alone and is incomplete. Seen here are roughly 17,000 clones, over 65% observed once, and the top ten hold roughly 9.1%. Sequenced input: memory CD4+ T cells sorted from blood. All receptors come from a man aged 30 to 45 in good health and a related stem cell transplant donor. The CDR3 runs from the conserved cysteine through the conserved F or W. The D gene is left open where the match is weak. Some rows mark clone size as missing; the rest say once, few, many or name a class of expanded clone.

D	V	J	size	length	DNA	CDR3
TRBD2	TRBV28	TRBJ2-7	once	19	TGTGCCAGCAGTTTTCGGGGGGCAGGGTACGTTCTAGCGGGCTACGAGCAGTACTTC	CASSFRGAGYVLAGYEQYF
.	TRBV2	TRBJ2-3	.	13	TGTGCCAGCGAAATCGGGGGCACAGATACGCAGTATTTT	CASEIGGTDTQYF
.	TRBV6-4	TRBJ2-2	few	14	TGTGCCAGCAGGCAGGGAACGAACACCGGGGAGCTGTTTTTT	CASRQGTNTGELFF
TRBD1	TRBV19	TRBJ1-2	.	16	TGTGCCAGTAAAAAGGCAGACAGGGGTATGAACTATGGCTACACCTTC	CASKKADRGMNYGYTF
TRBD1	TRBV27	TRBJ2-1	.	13	TGTGCCAGTGGGGACAGGGGTCGGAATGAGCAGTTCTTC	CASGDRGRNEQFF
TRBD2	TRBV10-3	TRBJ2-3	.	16	TGTGCCATCAGTGAGTCGGCAGGGAGGGGCACAGATACGCAGTATTTT	CAISESAGRGTDTQYF
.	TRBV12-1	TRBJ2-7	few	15	TGTGCCAGCAGCCCTCGGACTAGCGAGGACTACGAGCAGTACTTC	CASSPRTSEDYEQYF
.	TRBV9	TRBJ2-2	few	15	TGTGCCAGCAGCCCCGGCGGGTTATCCACCGGGGAGCTGTTTTTT	CASSPGGLSTGELFF
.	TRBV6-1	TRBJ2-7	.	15	TGTGCCAGCAGTGAAGTACAGGGACATGGAGGTATGCAGTACTTC	CASSEVQGHGGMQYF
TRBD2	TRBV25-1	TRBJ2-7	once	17	TGTGCCAGCAGTGATGGGGCTAGCGGGGGGGCTTCCTACGAGCAGTACTTC	CASSDGASGGASYEQYF
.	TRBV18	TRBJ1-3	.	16	TGTGCCAGCTCCGTTACGGACATCAACTCTGGAAACACCATATATTTT	CASSVTDINSGNTIYF
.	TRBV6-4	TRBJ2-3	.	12	TGTGCCAGCAGTGAACCTAGAGGTACGCAGTATTTT	CASSEPRGTQYF
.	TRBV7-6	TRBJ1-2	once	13	TGTGCCAGCAGCACCCAGGGTATGCGGGGCTACACCTTC	CASSTQGMRGYTF
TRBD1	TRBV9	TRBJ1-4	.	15	TGTGCCAGCAGCGTCGGGGGGACAGGGGGCGAAAAACTGTTTTTT	CASSVGGTGGEKLFF
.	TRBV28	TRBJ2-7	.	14	TGTGCCAGCAGTTTGAGCAGGGCCCCCTACGAGCAGTACTTC	CASSLSRAPYEQYF
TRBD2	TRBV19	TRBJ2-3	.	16	TGTGCCAGTAGTTATAAAGCGGGGGGCCTGACAGATACGCAGTATTTT	CASSYKAGGLTDTQYF
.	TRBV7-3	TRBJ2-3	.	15	TGTGCCAGCAGCCCAACCGGGAGTTGGGGAGATACGCAGTATTTT	CASSPTGSWGDTQYF
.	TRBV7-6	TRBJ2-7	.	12	TGTGCCAGCAGCGACGACATCTACGAGCAGTACTTC	CASSDDIYEQYF
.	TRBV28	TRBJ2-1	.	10	TGTGCCAGCAGAGCCAGGGAGCAGTTCTTC	CASRAREQFF
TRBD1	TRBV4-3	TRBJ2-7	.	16	TGCGCCAGCAGCCAAGATTGGGGACAGGCCTACTACGAGCAGTACTTC	CASSQDWGQAYYEQYF
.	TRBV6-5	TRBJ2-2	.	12	TGTGCCAGCAGACAGGGCCCCGGGGAGCTGTTTTTT	CASRQGPGELFF
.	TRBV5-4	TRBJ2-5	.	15	TGTGCCAGCAGCTTGATCGGCGGGTTTCAAGAGACCCAGTACTTC	CASSLIGGFQETQYF
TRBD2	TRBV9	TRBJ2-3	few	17	TGTGCCAGCAGCTTTGGGACTAGCGCGACTAGCACAGATACGCAGTATTTT	CASSFGTSATSTDTQYF
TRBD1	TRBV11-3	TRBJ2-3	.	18	TGTGCCAGCAGCGACCAAATGGGACAGGGGGAAGGCACAGATACGCAGTATTTT	CASSDQMGQGEGTDTQYF
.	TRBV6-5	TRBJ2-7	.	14	TGTGCCAGCAGTCGGGACAACCGACCCTACGAGCAGTACTTC	CASSRDNRPYEQYF
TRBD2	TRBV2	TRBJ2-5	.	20	TGTGCCAGCAGTGAGAGCGGGGGGGCCCGAGGGTGGTGGGCCCAAGAGACCCAGTACTTC	CASSESGGARGWWAQETQYF
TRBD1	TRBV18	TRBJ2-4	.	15	TGTGCCAGCTCACCGGACAGGTTAGCCAAAAACATTCAGTACTTC	CASSPDRLAKNIQYF
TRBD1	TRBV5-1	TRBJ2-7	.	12	TGCGCCAGCAGCACGACAGGGGACGAGCAGTACTTC	CASSTTGDEQYF
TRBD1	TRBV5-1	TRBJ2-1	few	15	TGCGCCAGCAGCCAGGGACAGGGGGCTTGGAATGAGCAGTTCTTC	CASSQGQGAWNEQFF
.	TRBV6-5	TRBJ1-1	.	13	TGTGCCAGCACCCCCGCGGTGAACACTGAAGCTTTCTTT	CASTPAVNTEAFF
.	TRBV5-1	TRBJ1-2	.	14	TGCGCCAGCAGCTTGGAACAGGGTAACTATGGCTACACCTTC	CASSLEQGNYGYTF
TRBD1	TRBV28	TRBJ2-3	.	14	TGTGCCTCAGGACGGGACAGGTTACAGAATACGCAGTATTTT	CASGRDRLQNTQYF
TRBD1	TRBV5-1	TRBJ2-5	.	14	TGCGCCAGCACCCGGACAGGGGGCGCGCAGACCCAGTACTTC	CASTRTGGAQTQYF
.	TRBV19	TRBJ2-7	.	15	TGTGCCAGTAGTCCCCGGACTCGACTGACCTACGAGCAGTACTTC	CASSPRTRLTYEQYF
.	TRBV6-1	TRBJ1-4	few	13	TGTGCCAGCAGTGAATACTATAATGAAAAACTGTTTTTT	CASSEYYNEKLFF
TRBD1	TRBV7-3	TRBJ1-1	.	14	TGTGCCAGCAGCTCGCAGGGGGGAGTTACTGAAGCTTTCTTT	CASSSQGGVTEAFF
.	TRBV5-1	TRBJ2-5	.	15	TGCGCCAGCAGCTTGGATCCGGGATTCCAAGAGACCCAGTACTTC	CASSLDPGFQETQYF
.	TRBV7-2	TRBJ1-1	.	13	TGTGCCAGCAGCTTCCGGTCGAACACTGAAGCTTTCTTT	CASSFRSNTEAFF
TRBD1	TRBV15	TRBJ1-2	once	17	TGTGCCACCAGCAGGGGGGACAGGGGGTTAGCGAACTATGGCTACACCTTC	CATSRGDRGLANYGYTF
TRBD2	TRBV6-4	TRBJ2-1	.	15	TGTGCCAGCAGTGAGTCGGCGGGGGGGCCGCATGAGCAGTTCTTC	CASSESAGGPHEQFF
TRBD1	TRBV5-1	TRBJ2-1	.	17	TGCGCCAGCAGCTTGGAGAAAACAGGGGGGTTGTACAATGAGCAGTTCTTC	CASSLEKTGGLYNEQFF
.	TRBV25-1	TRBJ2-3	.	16	TGTGCCAGCAGCCCTGGCCGTCGGGGGAGAACAGATACGCAGTATTTT	CASSPGRRGRTDTQYF